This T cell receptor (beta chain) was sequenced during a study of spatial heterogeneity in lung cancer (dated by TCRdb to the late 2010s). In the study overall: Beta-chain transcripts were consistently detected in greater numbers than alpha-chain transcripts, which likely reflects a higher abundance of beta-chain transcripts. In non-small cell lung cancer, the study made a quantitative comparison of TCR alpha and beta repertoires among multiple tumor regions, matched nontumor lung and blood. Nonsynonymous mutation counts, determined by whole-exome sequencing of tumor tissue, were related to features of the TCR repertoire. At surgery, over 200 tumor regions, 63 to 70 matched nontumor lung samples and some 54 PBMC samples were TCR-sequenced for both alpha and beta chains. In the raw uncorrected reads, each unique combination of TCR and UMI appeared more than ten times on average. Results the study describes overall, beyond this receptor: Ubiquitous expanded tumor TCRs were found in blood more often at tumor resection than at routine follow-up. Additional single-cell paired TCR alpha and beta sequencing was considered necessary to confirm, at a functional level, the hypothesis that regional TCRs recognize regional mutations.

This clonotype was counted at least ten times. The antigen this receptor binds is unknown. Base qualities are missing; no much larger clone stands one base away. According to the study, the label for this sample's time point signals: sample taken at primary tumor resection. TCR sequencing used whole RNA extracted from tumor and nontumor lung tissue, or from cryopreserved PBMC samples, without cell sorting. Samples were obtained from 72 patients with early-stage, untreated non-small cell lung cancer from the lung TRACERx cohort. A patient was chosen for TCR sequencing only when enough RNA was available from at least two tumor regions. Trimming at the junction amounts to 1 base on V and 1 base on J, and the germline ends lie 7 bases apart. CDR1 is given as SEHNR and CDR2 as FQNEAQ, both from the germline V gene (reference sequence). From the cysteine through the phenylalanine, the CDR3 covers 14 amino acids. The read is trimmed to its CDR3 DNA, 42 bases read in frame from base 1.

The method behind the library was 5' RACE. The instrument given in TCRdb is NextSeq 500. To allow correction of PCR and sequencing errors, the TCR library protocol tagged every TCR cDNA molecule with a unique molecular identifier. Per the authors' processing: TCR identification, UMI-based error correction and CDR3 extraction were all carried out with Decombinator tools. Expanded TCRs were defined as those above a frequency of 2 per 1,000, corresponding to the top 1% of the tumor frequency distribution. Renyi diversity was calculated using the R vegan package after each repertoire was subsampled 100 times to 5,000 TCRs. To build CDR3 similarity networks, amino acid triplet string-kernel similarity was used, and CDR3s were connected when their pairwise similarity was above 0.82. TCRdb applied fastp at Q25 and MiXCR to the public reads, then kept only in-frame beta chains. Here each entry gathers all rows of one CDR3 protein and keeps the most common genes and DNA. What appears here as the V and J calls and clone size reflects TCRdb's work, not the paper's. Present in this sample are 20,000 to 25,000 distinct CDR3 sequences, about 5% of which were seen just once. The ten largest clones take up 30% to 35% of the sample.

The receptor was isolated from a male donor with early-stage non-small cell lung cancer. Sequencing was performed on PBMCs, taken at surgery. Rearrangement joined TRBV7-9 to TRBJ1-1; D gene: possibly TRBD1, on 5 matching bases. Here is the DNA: TGTGCCAGCAGCTTAGGCCAGGGGAACACTGAAGCTTTCTTT. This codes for CASSLGQGNTEAFF. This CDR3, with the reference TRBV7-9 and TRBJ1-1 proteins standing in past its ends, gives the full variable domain DTGVSQNPRHKITKRGQNVTFRCDPISEHNRLYWYRQTLGQGPEFLTYFQNEAQLEKSRLLSDRFSAERPKGSFSTLEIQRTEQGDSAMYLCASSLGQGNTEAFFGQGTRLTVV.